This entry lists 10 T cell receptor beta chains sequenced from one sample in a study of blood T cell repertoires in COVID-19. Profiling relied on immunoSEQ multiplex PCR, and the TCRdb table lists in-frame clones only, not all of them. Of over 300,000 clones listed, 86% were seen once; the top ten hold 1.5% to 2%. The source material was peripheral blood. The origin of the receptors is a woman between 50 and 59 years old with acute or convalescent COVID-19.

The chain couples TRBV19 to TRBJ2-5, with D perhaps matching TRBD1 (6 bases). V lost 3 bases to trimming and J lost 0 bases, with 29 bases between them. This CDR3 contains 21 residues. The germline V gene encodes CDR1 LNHDA and CDR2 SQIVND (reference sequence). The CDR3: CASSMGDPFPVRTGYQETQYF. CDR3 coding DNA: TGTGCCAGTAGTATGGGGGATCCATTCCCAGTTAGAACAGGGTACCAAGAGACCCAGTACTTC.

The chain combines TRBV10-3 with TRBJ2-5; D is uncertain. Germline-derived CDR1 and CDR2 are ENHRY and SYGVKD. CDR3 length: 14 residues. V gave up 8 bases and J gave up 0 bases, with 13 bases separating them. As DNA, the CDR3 is TGTGCCATCTCGGTAATTCCGCACCAAGAGACCCAGTACTTC. Encoded protein: CAISVIPHQETQYF.

J is TRBJ1-5 and V is TRBV19; weak D call: TRBD1 (6 bases). The CDR3 has 14 residues. CDR1 LNHDA and CDR2 SQIVND come from the germline V gene (reference sequence). The germline V and J ends were trimmed by 7 bases and 4 bases, with 14 bases remaining between them. The CDR3 sequence is CASNSGTLNQPQHF. The CDR3 DNA sequence: TGTGCCAGTAATTCCGGGACACTTAATCAGCCCCAGCATTTT.

The gene calls are TRBV6-5 and TRBJ2-1, with a tentative D call TRBD2 (6 bases). The CDR3 is made up of 13 amino acids. Germline values: CDR1 MNHEY, CDR2 SVGAGI. V lost 8 bases, J lost 0 bases, and 8 bases lay in between. CDR3: CASFGGSYNEQFF. The CDR3, as DNA: TGTGCCAGCTTCGGGGGCTCCTACAATGAGCAGTTCTTC.

The chain combines TRBV9 with TRBJ1-4, with 9 bases aligning to TRBD1. Germline-derived CDR1 and CDR2 are SGDLS and YYNGEE. Trimming took 2 bases from V and 6 from J; bases not matched to a gene: 5. CDR3 length equals 15 residues. CDR3 sequence: CASSVRDRVDEKLFF. CDR3 bases: TGTGCCAGCAGCGTCCGGGACAGGGTTGATGAAAAACTGTTTTTT.

The CDR3 bases are TGTGCCACCCAACCTAGGACAGGGCAAGAGACCCAGTACTTC. It translates to CATQPRTGQETQYF. This chain joins TRBV24-1 and TRBJ2-5; 8 bases fit TRBD1. With 9 bases clipped from V and 2 bases from J, the junction kept 7 bases outside the gene matches. Germline assignment: CDR1 KGHDR and CDR2 SFDVKD. The CDR3 runs to 14 residues.

This rearrangement joins TRBV6-2 or TRBV6-3 to TRBJ2-1; D may be TRBD1 (8 bases). V was shortened by 6 bases and J by 6 bases, with 18 bases between the two germline ends. The CDR3 contains 15 residues. Germline V gives CDR1 MNHEY, CDR2 SVGEGT. CDR3 in amino acids: CASRPTGGGFNEQFF. The DNA of the CDR3 is TGTGCCAGCAGACCTACAGGGGGGGGATTCAATGAGCAGTTCTTC.

The V gene is TRBV6-5, the J gene TRBJ1-1, with unresolved D. The CDR3 has 13 residues. Germline assignment: CDR1 MNHEY and CDR2 SVGAGI. Between the trimmed V and J ends, which lost 6 bases and 4 bases, there was a span of 12 bases. The CDR3 bases are TGTGCCAGCAGAGAGGAGGTGGGCACTGAAGCTTTCTTT. This sequence encodes CASREEVGTEAFF.

The CDR3 sequence: CASSQDEWAGGTEAFF. CDR3 DNA sequence: TGCGCCAGCAGCCAAGATGAGTGGGCAGGGGGCACTGAAGCTTTCTTT. This chain connects TRBV4-1 to TRBJ1-1, with 7 nucleotides matching TRBD1. The V gene's germline CDR1 is MGHRA and CDR2 YSYEKL. The CDR3 has 16 amino acids. V lost 0 bases to trimming and J lost 4 bases; unmatched junction nucleotides: 8.

The chain employs TRBV30 and TRBJ2-7; D not certain. CDR3 size: 11 residues. V dropped 2 bases and J dropped 5 bases, with 7 bases sitting between them. The V gene's germline CDR1 is GTSNPN and CDR2 SVGIG (reference sequence). The CDR3 protein is CAWSSPHEQYF. The CDR3 nucleotides read TGTGCCTGGAGTAGCCCGCACGAGCAGTACTTC.